Sequencing of this T cell receptor beta chain was carried out in a study of CD8+ T cells in alopecia areata. Across the study: Graft recipients were roughly 6-11-week-old female C3H/HeJ mice, and donor skin originated from roughly 6-13-month-old C3H/HeJ mice with spontaneous alopecia.

Points from the study as a whole: Lesional scalp, especially alopecia totalis/universalis, showed higher clonality than normal scalp. Scalp specimens additionally yield sequences from normal skin's resident alphabeta T cells. Possibly because of HLA-related factors, TCR sharing was less clear across patients than in mice.

This clone is medium-sized in the sample. Its antigen is not identified. Each gene name is a mouse one. Read sequence stops 4 residues before the CDR3 end, and the germline J gene provides the missing end. cDNA prepared by RNA extraction and subsequent reverse transcription served as the template for sequencing. Generated by immunoSEQ multiplex PCR, the TCRdb table keeps only in-frame clones and is missing some. This record lists about 19,000 clones, none seen once only, and the top ten clones contain around 33%. Markers used for sorting pooled cutaneous lymph node cells were CD4, CD8alpha, NKG2D, NKG2ACE and others. This CDR3 spans 14 amino acids. Germline lookup yields CDR1 NNHDY and CDR2 SYVADS.

The sequence came from a C3H/HeJ mouse with alopecia areata. This strain's MHC haplotype is H2-k. The chain links TRBV13-3 to TRBJ2-5, with 9 bases fitting TRBD1. What was sequenced was CD8+ T cells sorted from a lymph node. Partial CDR3 DNA: TGTGCCAGCAGTGATCTGGGACAGGGTGAC. This translates into CASSDLGQGD. The complete CDR3 protein is CASSDLGQGDTQYF.